This T cell receptor (beta chain) derives from a study of blood T cell repertoires in COVID-19. TCRdb's table, derived via immunoSEQ multiplex PCR, lists solely in-frame clones and lacks some. The repertoire includes about 260,000 clones, about 80% of them detected once, and about 2% sits in the top ten. The CDR3 loop spans 15 amino acids. V lost 5 bases to trimming and J lost 9 bases; unmatched junction nucleotides: 8. Looked up from germline, CDR1 is SGHTA and CDR2 is FQGNSA. At least ten counts were recorded for this clone. Other DNA sequences in the same sample also yield this CDR3. The chain carries TRBV7-2 and TRBJ1-6, with 9 bases matching TRBD1. Sequencing was performed on peripheral blood. This receptor was obtained from a woman aged 80 or over with acute or convalescent COVID-19. CDR3 in DNA: TGTGCCAGCAGCCCACAGGGGGCGACCCGTTCACCCCTCCACTTT. This gives the protein CASSPQGATRSPLHF.